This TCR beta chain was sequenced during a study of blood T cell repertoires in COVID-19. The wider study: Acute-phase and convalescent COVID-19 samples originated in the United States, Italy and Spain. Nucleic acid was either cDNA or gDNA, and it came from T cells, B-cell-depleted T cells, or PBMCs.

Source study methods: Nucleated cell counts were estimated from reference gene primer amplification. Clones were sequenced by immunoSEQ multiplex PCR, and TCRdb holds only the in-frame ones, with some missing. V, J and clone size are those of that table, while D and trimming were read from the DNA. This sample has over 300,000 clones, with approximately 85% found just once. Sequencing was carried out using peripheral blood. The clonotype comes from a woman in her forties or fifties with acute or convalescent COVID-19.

The CDR3 DNA reads TGTGCCAGCAGCGTAAAATCCGGGACTAGCACAGATACGCAGTATTTT. Protein sequence: CASSVKSGTSTDTQYF. V usage is TRBV9 and J usage is TRBJ2-3, with TRBD2 as a possible D gene (6 bases). CDR1 and CDR2 from the germline V gene are SGDLS and YYNGEE. CDR3 size: 16 residues. With 1 base removed from V and 0 bases from J, the gap between germline ends came to 12 bases.